This T cell receptor beta chain was recovered during a study of blood T cell repertoires in COVID-19 (TCRdb year 2020). Background on the whole study: Collaborator samples came from the United States, Italy and Spain and covered acute and convalescent phases of COVID-19. The material from the prospective study consisted of cDNA or gDNA derived from T cells, B-cell-depleted T cells, or PBMCs. The dataset comprised deeply sampled blood TCRbeta repertoires from subjects exposed to, actively infected with, or recovered from COVID-19. The repertoires were released in a freely available public database meant as a resource for research on the immune response to SARS-CoV-2. Samples came from the ongoing ImmuneRACE study (first 160 participants) plus 1,254 subjects from 6 global collaborators. Nearly every sample came with metadata listing a de-identified subject ID, COVID-19 status, age in years and sex. Where HLA class I and class II types were available, the types were taken from metadata supplied by the sample provider, not from assay-based typing. On the study overall, not on this receptor specifically: Clinical and demographic metadata were provided uncurated, with the amount varying by source and participant.

TCRbeta CDR3 regions were amplified from genomic DNA using the immunoSEQ Assay, a bias-controlled multiplex PCR. The source study handled its data this way. Within the assay, amplification of reference gene primers was used to estimate how many nucleated cells each sample contained. To quantify the absolute abundance of each unique TCRbeta CDR3 rearrangement, sequence reads were collapsed and filtered. For each sample, productive Simpson clonality was calculated as the square root of Simpson's diversity index over productive rearrangements. TCRdb's version of the immuneACCESS table is confined to in-frame rearrangements and falls short of the full clone set. An unresolved V gene accounts for under half of the shortfall where checked; the remainder is of unknown origin. V and J calls and clone size are copied from that table; D and trimming were computed from the DNA. In this sample the table shows roughly 260,000 clones, approximately 89% of which occur a single time. Around a tenth of the sample goes to the ten largest clones.

Reading the germline V gene (reference sequence) gives CDR1 LNHDA and CDR2 SQIVND. The CDR3 measures 15 amino acids from cysteine to phenylalanine. The retained sequence is limited to the CDR3, 45 bases, with the frame set at the first base. The V end gives up 6 bases and the J end 1 base, leaving 5 bases in the junction not matched to a gene. As regards this clone: Its binding antigen is unknown. The input lacks base qualities; no much larger clone sits a single base away.

Samples from volunteer blood donors who had recovered from COVID-19 were contributed by a second Seattle source. The collaborating institutions used their own protocols to collect whole blood in K2EDTA tubes. For TCRbeta analysis, collaborator samples were shipped as frozen whole blood, as isolated PBMCs, or as DNA extracted from either sample type. What was sequenced was peripheral blood. This chain is built from TRBV19 and TRBJ2-1; TRBD2 fits 8 bases in the junction. The clonotype originates from a man aged 40-50 years who had recovered from COVID-19. The CDR3 loop reads CASSVAGSSYNEQFF. The DNA sequence is TGTGCCAGTAGCGTAGCGGGAAGTTCCTACAATGAGCAGTTCTTC.